The present TCR beta chain was sequenced within a study of blood T cell repertoires in COVID-19. Study information: Nucleic acid was either cDNA or gDNA, and it came from T cells, B-cell-depleted T cells, or PBMCs.

J was trimmed by 6 bases and V by 7 bases; bases with no gene match: 12. The germline CDR1 and CDR2 sequences are MDHEN and SYDVKM. The CDR3 covers 15 residues. Under the authors' procedure: Estimation of nucleated cell counts was performed using reference gene primer amplification. Using immunoSEQ multiplex PCR, the repertoire was profiled, and TCRdb retains in-frame clones only, with some absent. From that table come the V and J calls and clone size; the DNA was used to work out D and trimming. The sample lists about 70,000 clones; around 85% were seen once. The chain employs TRBV28 and TRBJ2-3; TRBD1 agrees at 8 bases. The sequencing sample was made of peripheral blood. This TCR was sampled from an elderly woman with acute or convalescent COVID-19. CDR3 residues: CASNQLGRGPDTQYF. CDR3 in DNA: TGTGCCAGCAATCAACTTGGCAGGGGGCCTGATACGCAGTATTTT.